The T cell receptor beta chain described here comes from a study of glioma-infiltrating T cells after dendritic cell vaccination. This sample's time point: after dendritic cell vaccination, including at tumor progression/relapse. Fresh-frozen tumor tissue and more than two years of survival data were available for all. Before vaccination, two weeks after the third vaccination, and at progression, PBMC were collected. The germline CDR1 and CDR2 sequences are LGHNA and YNFKEQ. This CDR3 has 16 residues. V lost 6 bases and J 1 base, leaving 13 bases between the germline ends. TCRB CDR3 was amplified from 2 ug genomic DNA or less. Sequencing used immunoSEQ multiplex PCR; TCRdb keeps in-frame clones, though not all of them. The sample has roughly 62,000 clones, just under 85% seen once.

The material was blood, obtained after dendritic cell vaccination. The TCR comes from a human donor with glioblastoma. The chain joins TRBV4-2 to TRBJ1-6, with a possible D match to TRBD1 (5 bases). The CDR3 loop reads CASRVQAISYNSPLHF. The CDR3 DNA reads as TGTGCCAGCAGGGTACAGGCGATATCCTATAATTCACCCCTCCACTTT.